This T cell receptor beta chain was captured by sequencing in a study of siplizumab effects on memory and regulatory T cells. Germline V gives CDR1 SEHNR, CDR2 FQNEAQ (reference sequence). CDR3 length equals 16 residues. Trimming took 2 bases from V and 4 from J, leaving 14 bases between them. Clones were sequenced by immunoSEQ multiplex PCR, and TCRdb holds only the in-frame ones, with some missing. The data hold some 110,000 clones, with over 90% observed a single time. This TCR came from a human donor in good health. Sequenced sample: Tregs sorted from blood. The J gene is TRBJ2-2, the V gene TRBV7-9; D gene uncertain. The CDR3 reads CASSLSVSPITGELFF. The CDR3, as DNA: TGTGCCAGCAGCTTAAGTGTGAGCCCCATCACCGGGGAGCTGTTTTTT. Full variable domain (remainder filled in from reference TRBV7-9 and TRBJ2-2): DTGVSQNPRHKITKRGQNVTFRCDPISEHNRLYWYRQTLGQGPEFLTYFQNEAQLEKSRLLSDRFSAERPKGSFSTLEIQRTEQGDSAMYLCASSLSVSPITGELFFGEGSRLTVL.